The T cell receptor beta chain under discussion was sequenced for a study of T cell responses to AZD1222 COVID-19 vaccine. Here immunoSEQ multiplex PCR was the method, and the copy in TCRdb shows in-frame clones only, minus some. Seen here are 100,000 to 120,000 clones, just under 95% observed once, and the top ten hold over 6.5%. This receptor was obtained from an adult in good health. This material consisted of peripheral blood, taken on day 0 of AZD1222 vaccination.

The CDR3 DNA follows: TGTGCCAGCCGACAGATGAACACTGAAGCTTTCTTT. It encodes CASRQMNTEAFF. The V gene is TRBV7-9, the J gene TRBJ1-1; TRBD1 is a possible D gene (5 bases). From germline, CDR1 is SEHNR and CDR2 FQNEAQ (reference sequence). This CDR3 is 12 amino acids long. Trimming pared 8 bases from V and 0 bases from J, leaving 7 bases between.